This T cell receptor (beta chain) came from a study of CD8+CD57+ T cells in acquired aplastic anemia. Across the study: The study obtained an average of about 3.2 ug of DNA from sorted CD4+ and CD8+ cells. Healthy-donor CD4+ cells averaged roughly 10.8 million reads. General study points: Some 28 sequences, all CD8+ CDR3, were shared between patients and controls.

The germline V gene has CDR1 KGHDR and CDR2 SFDVKD. CDR3 length: 18 amino acids. With V trimmed by 3 bases and J by 3 bases, 9 bases remained unmatched. On this clonotype itself: Antigen unknown.

According to the study, genomic DNA was the template for TCR beta VDJ and CDR3 profiling. MiXCR, run by TCRdb on the reads, gives a single entry per CDR3 protein. In the table there are around 170,000 distinct CDR3 sequences, 55% to 80% of which are singletons. Sequenced input: sorted CD4+, CD8+, or CD8+CD57+ T cells (not recorded which) from PBMCs. This chain uses TRBV24-1 with TRBJ2-1; 11 bases line up with TRBD2. The source is a human donor in good health. In DNA form, the CDR3 reads TGTGCCACCAGTGATCCAACTAGCGGGAGACCCTACTACAATGAGCAGTTCTTC. Protein product: CATSDPTSGRPYYNEQFF.